These 13 T cell receptor beta chains came from one sample sequenced in a study of blood T cell repertoires in COVID-19 (dated by TCRdb to 2019 to 2021). To prepare the library, the immunoSEQ multiplex PCR assay was applied. Here the immuneACCESS table is served through TCRdb, limited to in-frame sequences with V and J called. Missing clones are a known gap in these copies; in checked studies unresolved V genes cover under half, and the rest lacks a known reason. The sample yields 110,000 or so clones; 65% to 85% were counted once. The ten largest clonotypes hold approximately 1.5% of the sample. The specimen sequenced was peripheral blood. These receptors were obtained from a man in his fifties with acute or convalescent COVID-19.

CDR3 nucleotide sequence: TGCGCCAGCAGCAACGGGAACTCTGGAAACACCATATATTTT. It yields the protein CASSNGNSGNTIYF. The chain employs TRBV5-1 and TRBJ1-3; D unresolved. CDR3 length equals 14 residues. Between the trimmed V and J ends, which lost 4 bases and 0 bases, there was a span of 8 bases. The germline gives CDR1 SGHRS, CDR2 YFSETQ. The full variable domain, in which reference TRBV5-1 and TRBJ1-3 provide the parts outside the CDR3, is KAGVTQTPRYLIKTRGQQVTLSCSPISGHRSVSWYQQTPGQGLQFLFEYFSETQRNKGNFPGRFSGRQFSNSRSEMNVSTLELGDSALYLCASSNGNSGNTIYFGEGSWLTVV.

The V and J genes are TRBV6-5 and TRBJ2-4; D is possibly TRBD1 (6 bases). Germline values: CDR1 MNHEY, CDR2 SVGAGI. The germline V and J ends were trimmed by 10 bases and 3 bases, with 19 bases remaining between them. The CDR3 is 15 amino acids. This CDR3 is CATEVTTGSKNIQYF. As DNA, the CDR3 is TGTGCCACCGAGGTTACTACAGGGAGCAAAAACATTCAGTACTTC.

The chain has TRBV5-4 and TRBJ2-3; 11 bases match TRBD2. The V segment lost 5 bases and the J segment 10 bases; nucleotides outside the gene matches: 18. The CDR3 has 17 amino acids. The germline CDR1 and CDR2 sequences are SGHNT and YYREEE (reference sequence). CDR3 protein: CASRGSSGGPPGVSQYF. The CDR3 DNA follows: TGTGCCAGCAGAGGATCTAGCGGGGGGCCCCCTGGTGTGTCGCAGTATTTT.

This clone was detected once. The chain recombines TRBV5-1 with TRBJ1-6, with D perhaps TRBD1 (6 bases). V gave up 0 bases and J gave up 7 bases, with 14 bases separating them. This CDR3 is 16 amino acids long. CDR1 SGHRS and CDR2 YFSETQ come from the germline V gene. The CDR3 sequence is CASSLDLARGNSPLHF. The CDR3 region has the DNA TGCGCCAGCAGCTTGGACTTAGCCAGGGGAAATTCACCCCTCCACTTT.

The chain recombines TRBV10-3 with TRBJ1-4; 9 nucleotides line up with TRBD1. The J segment lost 7 bases and the V segment lost 10 bases, leaving 7 bases of the junction unmatched. Per the germline V gene, CDR1 is ENHRY and CDR2 is SYGVKD. CDR3 length: 13 amino acids. This CDR3 reads CATGKDRGEKLFF. DNA of the CDR3: TGTGCCACAGGCAAGGACAGGGGTGAAAAACTGTTTTTT.

The rearrangement uses TRBV19 and TRBJ1-2; a weak D match, TRBD1 (5 bases). The CDR3 loop spans 15 amino acids. The V and J ends lost 5 bases and 4 bases respectively, with 17 bases between them. Germline CDR1 and CDR2: LNHDA and SQIVND (reference sequence). The CDR3 sequence: CASSSVSGTAYGYTF. DNA for the CDR3: TGTGCCAGTAGTTCTGTATCCGGGACTGCCTATGGCTACACCTTC.

This chain uses TRBV5-6 with TRBJ1-2, with 10 bases identical to TRBD1. The V segment lost 1 base and the J segment 4 bases; nucleotides outside the gene matches: 10. The CDR3 runs to 17 residues. The germline V gene encodes CDR1 SGHDT and CDR2 YYEEEE. CDR3 coding DNA: TGTGCCAGCAGCTTGAGGCCGGGACAGGGGTTTGGCTATGGCTACACCTTC. Protein sequence: CASSLRPGQGFGYGYTF.

The V gene is TRBV13, the J gene TRBJ2-3; the match to TRBD2 covers 9 bases. V trimming: 5 bases; J trimming: 0 bases; junction bases outside the gene matches: 6. The CDR3 sequence is 16 residues long. CDR1 and CDR2 from the germline V gene are PRHDT and FYEKMQ (reference sequence). The CDR3 region is CASSIVAGVSTDTQYF. The CDR3 nucleotides are TGTGCCAGCAGCATCGTAGCGGGGGTGAGCACAGATACGCAGTATTTT.

CDR3 in amino acids: CASSLDWGGTEAFF. In DNA form, the CDR3 reads TGTGCCAGCAGCTTAGACTGGGGGGGCACTGAAGCTTTCTTT. The J gene is TRBJ1-1, the V gene TRBV7-2; a possible D gene is TRBD1 (5 bases). The germline V gene has CDR1 SGHTA and CDR2 FQGNSA. The CDR3 runs to 14 residues. The V end lost 1 base, the J end lost 4 bases, and 10 bases lay between the germline ends. The full variable domain, its missing parts supplied by reference TRBV7-2 and TRBJ1-1, is GAGVSQSPSNKVTEKGKDVELRCDPISGHTALYWYRQSLGQGLEFLIYFQGNSAPDKSGLPSDRFSAERTGGSVSTLTIQRTQQEDSAVYLCASSLDWGGTEAFFGQGTRLTVV.

V and J are TRBV10-3 and TRBJ2-7; D gene unclear. Trimming removed 5 bases from V and 7 bases from J, with 15 bases in between. The CDR3 contains 13 residues. Germline V CDR1 and CDR2: ENHRY, SYGVKD. The CDR3 region is CAISYGSGREQYF. In DNA form, the CDR3 reads TGTGCCATCAGTTACGGGTCCGGAAGAGAGCAGTACTTC.

This clone came up a few times. V gene TRBV12-3 or TRBV12-4 combines with J gene TRBJ2-7; 10 nucleotides align to TRBD1. J lost 5 bases, V lost 10 bases, and 2 bases had no gene match. The CDR3 has 11 amino acids. DNA for the CDR3: TGTGCCACTGGACAGGGGGACGAGCAGTACTTC. Translation gives CATGQGDEQYF.

V and J are TRBV3-1 (or the pseudogene TRBV3-2) and TRBJ1-2; 7 positions agree with TRBD1. The CDR3 spans 14 residues. V dropped 6 bases and J dropped 8; count of bases not matched to a gene: 12. CDR1 and CDR2 (germline): LGHDT, YNNKEL (reference sequence). The CDR3 protein is CASSRTGGEGGYTF. CDR3 in DNA: TGTGCCAGCAGTCGGACAGGCGGCGAAGGCGGCTACACCTTC.

The gene calls are TRBV29-1 and TRBJ2-3; no clear D. V lost 6 bases to trimming and J lost 6 bases, with 13 bases between them. Germline V CDR1 and CDR2: SQVTM, ANQGSEA. CDR3 length: 12 amino acids. The CDR3 region has the DNA TGCAGCGTCCTCGGTCTCGCGGATACGCAGTATTTT. Encoded protein: CSVLGLADTQYF.